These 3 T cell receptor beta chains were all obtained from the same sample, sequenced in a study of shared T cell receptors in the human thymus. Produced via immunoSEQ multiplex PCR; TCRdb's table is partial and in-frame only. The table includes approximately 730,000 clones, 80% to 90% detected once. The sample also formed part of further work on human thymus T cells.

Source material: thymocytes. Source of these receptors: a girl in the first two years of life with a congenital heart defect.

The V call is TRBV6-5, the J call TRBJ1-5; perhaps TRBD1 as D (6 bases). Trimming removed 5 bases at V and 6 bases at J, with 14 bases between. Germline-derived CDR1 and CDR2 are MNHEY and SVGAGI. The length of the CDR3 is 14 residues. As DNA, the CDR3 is TGTGCCAGCAGTGGACAGAGGGGCGGTCAGCCCCAGCATTTT. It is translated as CASSGQRGGQPQHF.

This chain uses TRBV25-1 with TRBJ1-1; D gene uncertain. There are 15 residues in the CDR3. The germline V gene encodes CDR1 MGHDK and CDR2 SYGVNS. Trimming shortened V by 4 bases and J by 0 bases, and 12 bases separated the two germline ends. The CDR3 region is CASSGERNMNTEAFF. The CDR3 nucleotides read TGTGCCAGCAGTGGCGAGAGAAATATGAACACTGAAGCTTTCTTT.

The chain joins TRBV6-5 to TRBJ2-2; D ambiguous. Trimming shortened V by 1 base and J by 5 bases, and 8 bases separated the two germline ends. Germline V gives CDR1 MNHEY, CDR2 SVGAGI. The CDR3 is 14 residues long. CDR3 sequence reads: CASSYLASTGELFF. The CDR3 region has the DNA TGTGCCAGCAGTTACTTGGCTTCGACCGGGGAGCTGTTTTTT.